Listed below are T cell receptor beta chains from one sample, sequenced in a study of shared clonotypes between healthy human individuals. Clones were read by immunoSEQ multiplex PCR, and TCRdb kept only the in-frame ones, dropping some. The sample carries fewer than 3 million clones, just under 95% recorded once. The source material was naive CD4+ T cells from PBMCs. These receptors were collected from a man aged 18 to 29 in good health. Some clones in this sample may be carry-over from other donors' samples. CDR3s include the opening cysteine and the closing phenylalanine or tryptophan. Fields, in order: V gene, CDR3 length, clone size, D gene, J gene, CDR3 protein, CDR3 DNA. A D gene is named only where the DNA matches it firmly. The size field is filled for only some rows; it gives once, few, many or a size class.

>TRBV9|15|.|TRBD2|TRBJ2-3
CASSARGGSTDTQYF
TGTGCCAGCAGCGCCCGCGGGGGGAGCACAGATACGCAGTATTTT
>TRBV2|15|.|.|TRBJ1-1
CASSEGQAWGTEAFF
TGTGCCAGCAGTGAAGGACAGGCGTGGGGCACTGAAGCTTTCTTT
>TRBV19|13|.|.|TRBJ2-2
CASSRLGTGELFF
TGTGCCAGTAGCAGGTTGGGGACCGGGGAGCTGTTTTTT
>TRBV4-3|13|.|TRBD2|TRBJ2-3
CASRATSGSPQYF
TGCGCCAGCAGGGCTACTAGCGGGAGTCCTCAGTATTTT
>TRBV6-1|15|.|.|TRBJ2-3
CASSEGGFSTDTQYF
TGTGCCAGCAGTGAGGGGGGCTTTAGCACAGATACGCAGTATTTT
>TRBV7-2|18|.|.|TRBJ1-1
CASSLVWQNGGANTEAFF
TGTGCCAGCAGCTTAGTGTGGCAGAATGGGGGTGCCAACACTGAAGCTTTCTTT
>TRBV7-9|16|.|TRBD1|TRBJ1-1
CASSRTRTGGNTEAFF
TGTGCCAGCAGCCGGACTCGGACAGGGGGGAACACTGAAGCTTTCTTT
>TRBV4-1|15|.|.|TRBJ1-1
CASSHPTRRNTEAFF
TGCGCCAGCAGCCATCCGACCAGACGGAACACTGAAGCTTTCTTT
>TRBV5-1|15|once|TRBD1|TRBJ2-1
CASSDLGQEYNEQFF
TGCGCCAGCAGCGACCTCGGACAGGAGTACAATGAGCAGTTCTTC
>TRBV28|20|.|.|TRBJ2-7
CASSLTPPGAGGRSSYEQYF
TGTGCCAGCAGTTTAACCCCGCCCGGGGCCGGGGGGCGTAGCTCCTACGAGCAGTACTTC
>TRBV5-1|14|.|.|TRBJ1-6
CASSIPSRGSPLHF
TGCGCCAGCTCCATCCCATCTCGAGGTTCACCCCTCCACTTT
>TRBV7-9|16|.|.|TRBJ2-5
CASSFRKPREGETQYF
TGTGCCAGCAGCTTTCGAAAGCCTCGGGAAGGAGAGACCCAGTACTTC
>TRBV6-5|14|.|TRBD2|TRBJ2-7
CASSWRAGVYEQYF
TGTGCCAGCAGTTGGAGAGCGGGAGTATACGAGCAGTACTTC
>TRBV7-8|13|.|.|TRBJ2-1
CASSLEWKNEQFF
TGTGCCAGCAGCTTAGAGTGGAAGAATGAGCAGTTCTTC
>TRBV5-1|15|.|.|TRBJ2-1
CASSLGFSRADEQFF
TGCGCCAGCAGCTTGGGCTTTAGTAGGGCGGATGAGCAGTTCTTC
>TRBV4-3|17|.|.|TRBJ2-7
CASSQDRRQSHSYEQYF
TGCGCCAGCAGCCAAGATCGTAGGCAGAGCCACTCCTACGAGCAGTACTTC
>TRBV28|15|.|TRBD2|TRBJ2-7
CASSLHFLAGYEQYF
TGTGCCAGCAGTTTACACTTTCTAGCGGGATACGAGCAGTACTTC
>TRBV4-3|16|.|.|TRBJ2-7
CASSQGFPHFSYEQYF
TGCGCCAGCAGCCAGGGGTTCCCACATTTCTCCTACGAGCAGTACTTC
>TRBV19|15|.|.|TRBJ1-4
CASSIMGVGSEKLFF
TGTGCCAGTAGTATAATGGGAGTAGGTAGTGAAAAACTGTTTTTT